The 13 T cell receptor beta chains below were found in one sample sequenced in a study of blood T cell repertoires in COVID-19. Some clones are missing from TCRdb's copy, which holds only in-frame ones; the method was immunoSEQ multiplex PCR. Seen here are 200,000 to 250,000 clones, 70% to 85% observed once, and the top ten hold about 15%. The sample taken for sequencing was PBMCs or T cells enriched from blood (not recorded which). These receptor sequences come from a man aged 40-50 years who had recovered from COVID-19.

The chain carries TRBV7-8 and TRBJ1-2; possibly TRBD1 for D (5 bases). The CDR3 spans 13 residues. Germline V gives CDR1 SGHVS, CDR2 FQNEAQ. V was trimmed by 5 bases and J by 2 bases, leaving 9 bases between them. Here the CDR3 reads CASSPDKNYGYTF. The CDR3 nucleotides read TGTGCCAGCAGCCCGGACAAAAACTATGGCTACACCTTC.

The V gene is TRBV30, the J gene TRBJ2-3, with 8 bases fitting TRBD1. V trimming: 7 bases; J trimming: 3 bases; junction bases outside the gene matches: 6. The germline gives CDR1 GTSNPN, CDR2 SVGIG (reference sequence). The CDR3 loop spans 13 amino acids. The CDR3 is CALQGGRTDTQYF. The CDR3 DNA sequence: TGTGCCTTACAGGGGGGTCGGACAGATACGCAGTATTTT.

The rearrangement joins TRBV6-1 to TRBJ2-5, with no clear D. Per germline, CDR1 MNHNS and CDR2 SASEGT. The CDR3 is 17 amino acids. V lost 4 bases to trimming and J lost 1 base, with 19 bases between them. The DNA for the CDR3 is TGTGCCAGCAGTGGACTTCTGGTCCGACTCCTCCAAGAGACCCAGTACTTC. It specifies CASSGLLVRLLQETQYF.

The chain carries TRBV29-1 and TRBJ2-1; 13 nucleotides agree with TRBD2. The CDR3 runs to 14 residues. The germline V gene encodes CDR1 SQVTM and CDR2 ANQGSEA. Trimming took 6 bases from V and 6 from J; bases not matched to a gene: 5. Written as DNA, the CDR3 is TGCAGCGTCGAGACTAGCGGGAGGCGCAATGAGCAGTTCTTC. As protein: CSVETSGRRNEQFF.

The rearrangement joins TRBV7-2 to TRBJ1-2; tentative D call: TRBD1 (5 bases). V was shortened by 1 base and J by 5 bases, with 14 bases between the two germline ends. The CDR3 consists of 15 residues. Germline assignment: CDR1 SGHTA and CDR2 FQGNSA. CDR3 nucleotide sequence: TGTGCCAGCAGCTTAGTCAGGGAAGGGGAATATGGCTACACCTTC. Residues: CASSLVREGEYGYTF. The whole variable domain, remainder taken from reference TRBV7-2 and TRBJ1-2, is GAGVSQSPSNKVTEKGKDVELRCDPISGHTALYWYRQSLGQGLEFLIYFQGNSAPDKSGLPSDRFSAERTGGSVSTLTIQRTQQEDSAVYLCASSLVREGEYGYTFGSGTRLTVV.

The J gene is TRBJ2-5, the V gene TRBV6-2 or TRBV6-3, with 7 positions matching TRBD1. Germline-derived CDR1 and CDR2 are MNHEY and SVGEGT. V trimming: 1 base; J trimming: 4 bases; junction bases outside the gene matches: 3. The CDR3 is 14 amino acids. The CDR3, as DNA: TGTGCCAGCAGTTACTATTCAGGGGGAGAGACCCAGTACTTC. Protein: CASSYYSGGETQYF.

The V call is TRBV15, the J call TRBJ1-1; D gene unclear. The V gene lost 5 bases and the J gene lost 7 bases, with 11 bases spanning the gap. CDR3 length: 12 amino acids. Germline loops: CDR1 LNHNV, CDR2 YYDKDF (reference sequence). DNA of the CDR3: TGTGCCACCAGCCCCCCAAAACTTGAAGCTTTCTTT. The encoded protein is CATSPPKLEAFF.

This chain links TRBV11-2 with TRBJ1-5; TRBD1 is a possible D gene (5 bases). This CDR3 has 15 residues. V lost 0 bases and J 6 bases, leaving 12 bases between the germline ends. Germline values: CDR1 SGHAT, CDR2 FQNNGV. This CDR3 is CASSLDPSTAQPQHF. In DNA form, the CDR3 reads TGTGCCAGCAGCTTAGATCCCTCGACAGCTCAGCCCCAGCATTTT.

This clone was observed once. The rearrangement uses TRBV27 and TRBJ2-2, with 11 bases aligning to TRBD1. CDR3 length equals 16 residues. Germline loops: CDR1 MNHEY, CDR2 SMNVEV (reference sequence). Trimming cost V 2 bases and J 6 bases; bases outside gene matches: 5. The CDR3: CASSLERTGGSGELFF. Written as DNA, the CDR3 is TGTGCCAGCAGTTTAGAGAGGACAGGGGGCTCCGGGGAGCTGTTTTTT.

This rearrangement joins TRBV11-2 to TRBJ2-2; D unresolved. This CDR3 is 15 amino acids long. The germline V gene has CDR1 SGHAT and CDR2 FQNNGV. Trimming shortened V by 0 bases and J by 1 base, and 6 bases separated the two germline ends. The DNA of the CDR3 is TGTGCCAGCAGCTTAGATGGCCGGAACACCGGGGAGCTGTTTTTT. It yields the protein CASSLDGRNTGELFF.

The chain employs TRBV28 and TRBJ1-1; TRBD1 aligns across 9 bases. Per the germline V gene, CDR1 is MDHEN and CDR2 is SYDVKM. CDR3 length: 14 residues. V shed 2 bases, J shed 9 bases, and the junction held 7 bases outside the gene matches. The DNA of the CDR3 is TGTGCCAGCAGTTTAGGTGGACAGGGGCTCCAAGCTTTCTTT. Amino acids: CASSLGGQGLQAFF.

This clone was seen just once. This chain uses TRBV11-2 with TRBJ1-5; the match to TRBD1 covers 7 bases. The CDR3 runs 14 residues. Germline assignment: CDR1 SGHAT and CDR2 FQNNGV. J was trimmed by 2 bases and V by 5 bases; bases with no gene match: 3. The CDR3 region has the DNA TGTGCCAGCAGCGCCACAGGGGGCAATCAGCCCCAGCATTTT. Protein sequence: CASSATGGNQPQHF.

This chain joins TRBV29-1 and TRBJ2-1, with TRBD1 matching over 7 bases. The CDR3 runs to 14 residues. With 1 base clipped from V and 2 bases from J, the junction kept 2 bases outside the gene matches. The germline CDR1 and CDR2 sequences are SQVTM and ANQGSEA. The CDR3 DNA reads TGCAGCGTTGAAGGCCAGGGGGCCTACAATGAGCAGTTCTTC. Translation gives CSVEGQGAYNEQFF.